This T cell receptor beta chain was identified during a study of T cell repertoires in cytomegalovirus infection. Looking at the study overall: Public TCR beta signatures marked donors with CMV infection and the matching HLA.

This clonotype was counted many times. Its antigen is not known. Using its own MiXCR run on the reads, TCRdb lists one record per CDR3 protein. The sample yields about 740,000 distinct CDR3 sequences, approximately 40% seen once. Trimming at V came to 5 bases and at J to 2 bases, leaving 5 bases not matched to a gene. The CDR3 contains 15 residues. Study-level points and caveats: Individuals carrying CMV plus the relevant HLA were identified by cumulative frequency of public TCR beta families. Across the ex vivo response, the dominant clonotypes were HLA-C-restricted CMV-specific TCR beta clonotypes.

This sequence was found in a human donor in good health (CMV status not recorded). Some clones in this sample may be carry-over from other donors' samples. The chain is built from TRBV12-3 or TRBV12-4 and TRBJ2-7, with 11 bases lining up with TRBD2. Material: PBMCs. The CDR3 protein is CASSATSGGTYEQYF. The DNA of the CDR3 is TGTGCCAGCAGTGCAACTAGCGGGGGTACCTACGAGCAGTACTTC.